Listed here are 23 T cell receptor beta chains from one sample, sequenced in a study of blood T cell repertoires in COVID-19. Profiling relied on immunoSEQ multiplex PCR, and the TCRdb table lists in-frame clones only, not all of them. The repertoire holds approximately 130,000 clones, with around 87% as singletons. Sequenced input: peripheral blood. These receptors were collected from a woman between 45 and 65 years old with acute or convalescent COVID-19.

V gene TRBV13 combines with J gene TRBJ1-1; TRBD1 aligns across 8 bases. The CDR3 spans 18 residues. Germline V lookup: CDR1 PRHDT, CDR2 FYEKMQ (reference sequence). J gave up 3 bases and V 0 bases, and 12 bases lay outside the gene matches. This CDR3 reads CASSLGRAGGQGDTEAFF. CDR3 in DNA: TGTGCCAGCAGCTTAGGCCGAGCAGGGGGCCAGGGGGACACTGAAGCTTTCTTT.

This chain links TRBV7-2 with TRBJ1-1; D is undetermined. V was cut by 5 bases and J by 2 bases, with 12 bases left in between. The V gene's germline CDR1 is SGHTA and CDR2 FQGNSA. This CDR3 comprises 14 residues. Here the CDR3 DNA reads TGTGCCAGCAGCCTGGCTGCTTTCAACACTGAAGCTTTCTTT. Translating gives CASSLAAFNTEAFF.

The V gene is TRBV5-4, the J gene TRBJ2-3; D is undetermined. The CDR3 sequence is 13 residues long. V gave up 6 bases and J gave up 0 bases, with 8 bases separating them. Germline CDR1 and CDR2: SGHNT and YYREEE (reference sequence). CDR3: CASTYGSTDTQYF. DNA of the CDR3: TGTGCCAGCACCTACGGTAGCACAGATACGCAGTATTTT.

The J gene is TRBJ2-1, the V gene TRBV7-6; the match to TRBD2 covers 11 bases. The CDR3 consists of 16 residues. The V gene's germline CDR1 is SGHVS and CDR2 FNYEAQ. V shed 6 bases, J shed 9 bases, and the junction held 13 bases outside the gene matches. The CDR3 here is CASSPVAGGDGSEQFF. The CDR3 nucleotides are TGTGCCAGCAGTCCCGTAGCGGGAGGGGATGGGAGTGAGCAGTTCTTC.

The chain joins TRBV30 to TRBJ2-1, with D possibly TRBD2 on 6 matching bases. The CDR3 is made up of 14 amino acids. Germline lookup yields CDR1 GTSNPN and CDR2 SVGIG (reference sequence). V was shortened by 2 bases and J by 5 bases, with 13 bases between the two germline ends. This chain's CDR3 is CAWSRGGAHNEQFF. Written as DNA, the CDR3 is TGTGCCTGGAGTCGCGGAGGGGCCCACAATGAGCAGTTCTTC.

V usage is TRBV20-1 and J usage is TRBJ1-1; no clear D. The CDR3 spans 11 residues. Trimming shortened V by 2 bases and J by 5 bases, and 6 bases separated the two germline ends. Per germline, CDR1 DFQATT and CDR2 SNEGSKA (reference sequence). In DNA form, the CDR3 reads TGCAGTGCTAGACTATATACTGAAGCTTTCTTT. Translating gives CSARLYTEAFF.

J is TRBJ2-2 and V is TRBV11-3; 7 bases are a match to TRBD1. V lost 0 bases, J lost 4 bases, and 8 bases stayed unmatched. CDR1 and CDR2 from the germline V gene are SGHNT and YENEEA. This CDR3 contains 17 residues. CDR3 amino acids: CASSLEGRGLGTGELFF. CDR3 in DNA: TGTGCCAGCAGCTTAGAGGGTAGGGGGCTTGGCACCGGGGAGCTGTTTTTT.

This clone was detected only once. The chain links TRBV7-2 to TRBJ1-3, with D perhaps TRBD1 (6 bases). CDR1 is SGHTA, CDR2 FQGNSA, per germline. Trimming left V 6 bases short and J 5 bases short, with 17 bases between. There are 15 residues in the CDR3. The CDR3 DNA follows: TGTGCCAGCAGACTACAGGGTTACAACCGAAACACCATATATTTT. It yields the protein CASRLQGYNRNTIYF. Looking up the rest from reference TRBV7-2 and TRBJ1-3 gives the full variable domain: GAGVSQSPSNKVTEKGKDVELRCDPISGHTALYWYRQSLGQGLEFLIYFQGNSAPDKSGLPSDRFSAERTGGSVSTLTIQRTQQEDSAVYLCASRLQGYNRNTIYFGEGSWLTVV.

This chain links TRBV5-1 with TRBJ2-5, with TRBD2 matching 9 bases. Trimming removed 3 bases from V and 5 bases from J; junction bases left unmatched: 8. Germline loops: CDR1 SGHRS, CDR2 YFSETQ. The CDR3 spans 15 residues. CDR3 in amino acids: CASSSRRGGLETQYF. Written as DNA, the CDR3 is TGCGCCAGCAGCTCTCGGCGGGGGGGCCTTGAGACCCAGTACTTC.

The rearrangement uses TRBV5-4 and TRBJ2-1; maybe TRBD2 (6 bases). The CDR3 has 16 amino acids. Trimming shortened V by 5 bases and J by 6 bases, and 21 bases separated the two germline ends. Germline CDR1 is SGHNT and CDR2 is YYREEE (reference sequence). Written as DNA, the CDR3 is TGTGCCAGCAGGTACATTGGCCGCGGGAAGGGCAATGAGCAGTTCTTC. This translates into CASRYIGRGKGNEQFF.

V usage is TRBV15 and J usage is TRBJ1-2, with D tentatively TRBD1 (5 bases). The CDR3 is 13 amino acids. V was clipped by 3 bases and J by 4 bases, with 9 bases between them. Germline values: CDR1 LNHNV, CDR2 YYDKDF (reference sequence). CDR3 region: CATSRDTSYGYTF. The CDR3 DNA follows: TGTGCCACCAGCAGGGACACGTCCTATGGCTACACCTTC.

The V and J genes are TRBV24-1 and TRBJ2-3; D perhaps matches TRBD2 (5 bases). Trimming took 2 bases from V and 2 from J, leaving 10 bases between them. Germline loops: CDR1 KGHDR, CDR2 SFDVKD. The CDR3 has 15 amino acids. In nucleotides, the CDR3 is TGTGCCACCAGTGATTCCGGGGATAACACAGATACGCAGTATTTT. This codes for CATSDSGDNTDTQYF.

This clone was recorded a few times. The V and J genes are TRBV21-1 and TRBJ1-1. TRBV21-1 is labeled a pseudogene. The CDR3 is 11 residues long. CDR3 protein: CASSNRTEAFF. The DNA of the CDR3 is TGTGCCAGCAGCAACCGGACTGAAGCTTTCTTT.

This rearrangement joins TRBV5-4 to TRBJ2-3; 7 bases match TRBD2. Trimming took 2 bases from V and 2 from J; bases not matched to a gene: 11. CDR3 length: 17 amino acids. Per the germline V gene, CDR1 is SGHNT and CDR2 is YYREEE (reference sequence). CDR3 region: CASSFRTAGVATDTQYF. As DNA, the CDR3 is TGTGCCAGCAGCTTTAGGACGGCGGGGGTCGCCACAGATACGCAGTATTTT.

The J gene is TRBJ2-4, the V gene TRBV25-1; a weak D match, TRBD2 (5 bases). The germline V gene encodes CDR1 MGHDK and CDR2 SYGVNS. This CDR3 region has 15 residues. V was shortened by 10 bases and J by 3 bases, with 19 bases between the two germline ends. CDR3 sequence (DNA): TGTGCCACCCAAGAGGGCGATTTAAACAAAAACATTCAGTACTTC. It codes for CATQEGDLNKNIQYF.

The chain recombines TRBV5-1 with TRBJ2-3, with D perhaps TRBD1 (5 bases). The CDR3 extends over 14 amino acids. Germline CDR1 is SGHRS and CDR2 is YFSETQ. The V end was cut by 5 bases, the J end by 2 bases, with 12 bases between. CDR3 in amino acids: CASSHGQDTDTQYF. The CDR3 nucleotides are TGCGCCAGCAGTCACGGACAAGACACAGATACGCAGTATTTT.

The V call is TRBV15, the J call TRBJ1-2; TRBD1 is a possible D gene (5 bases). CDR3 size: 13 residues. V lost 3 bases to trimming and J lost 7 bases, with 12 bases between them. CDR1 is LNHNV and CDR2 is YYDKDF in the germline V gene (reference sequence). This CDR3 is CATSSVRVLGYTF. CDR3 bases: TGTGCCACCAGCAGTGTCAGGGTGCTTGGCTACACCTTC.

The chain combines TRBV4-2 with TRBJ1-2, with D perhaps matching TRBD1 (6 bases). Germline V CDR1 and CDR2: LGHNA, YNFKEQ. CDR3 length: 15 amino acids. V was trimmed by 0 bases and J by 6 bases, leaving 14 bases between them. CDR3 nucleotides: TGTGCCAGCAGCCAAGAATTCCAGGGGACGGATGGCTACACCTTC. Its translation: CASSQEFQGTDGYTF.

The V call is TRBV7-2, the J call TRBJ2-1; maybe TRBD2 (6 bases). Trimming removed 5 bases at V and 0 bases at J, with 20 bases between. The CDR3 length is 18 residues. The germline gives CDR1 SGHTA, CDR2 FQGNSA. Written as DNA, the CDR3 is TGTGCCAGCAGCCGCTCAACCCTAGCGTCGAGCTCCTACAATGAGCAGTTCTTC. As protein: CASSRSTLASSSYNEQFF.

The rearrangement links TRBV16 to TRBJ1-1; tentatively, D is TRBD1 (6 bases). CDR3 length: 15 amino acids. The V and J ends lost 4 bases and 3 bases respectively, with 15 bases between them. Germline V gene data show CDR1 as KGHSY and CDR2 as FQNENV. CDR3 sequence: CASSLSPGVYTEAFF. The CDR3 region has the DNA TGTGCCAGCAGCCTATCTCCAGGGGTGTACACTGAAGCTTTCTTT. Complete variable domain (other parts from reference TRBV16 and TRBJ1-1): GEEVAQTPKHLVRGEGQKAKLYCAPIKGHSYVFWYQQVLKNEFKFLISFQNENVFDETGMPKERFSAKCLPNSPCSLEIQATKLEDSAVYFCASSLSPGVYTEAFFGQGTRLTVV.

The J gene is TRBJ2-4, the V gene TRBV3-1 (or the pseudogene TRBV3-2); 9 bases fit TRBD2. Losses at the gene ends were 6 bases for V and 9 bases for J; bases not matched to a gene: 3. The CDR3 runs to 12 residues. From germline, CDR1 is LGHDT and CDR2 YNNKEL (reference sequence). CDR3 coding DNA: TGTGCCAGCAGAGCGGGAGGAGGCATTCAGTACTTC. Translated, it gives CASRAGGGIQYF.

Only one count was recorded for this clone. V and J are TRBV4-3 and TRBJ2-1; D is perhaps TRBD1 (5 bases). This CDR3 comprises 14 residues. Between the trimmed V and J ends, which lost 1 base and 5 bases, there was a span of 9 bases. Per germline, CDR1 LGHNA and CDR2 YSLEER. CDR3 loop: CASSQGQSHNEQFF. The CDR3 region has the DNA TGCGCCAGCAGCCAAGGACAGAGCCACAATGAGCAGTTCTTC.

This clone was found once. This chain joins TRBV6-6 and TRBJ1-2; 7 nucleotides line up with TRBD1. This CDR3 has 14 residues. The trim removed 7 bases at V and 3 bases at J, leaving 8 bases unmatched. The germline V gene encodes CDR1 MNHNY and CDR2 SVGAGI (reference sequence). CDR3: CASNNRDSYYGYTF. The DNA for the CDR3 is TGTGCCAGCAACAACCGGGACAGCTACTATGGCTACACCTTC.